This T cell receptor (beta chain) was identified in a study of T cell responses to AZD1222 COVID-19 vaccine. For this clone: The antigen is unknown.

Notes on the study in general: Repertoires in all cases were sampled only once the peak T cell response had passed. The sample set comprised mostly white British donors with more females, and clonal diversity was possibly underestimated. Only six or seven AZD1222 recipients tested seropositive at baseline.

TCRdb's table, derived via immunoSEQ multiplex PCR, lists solely in-frame clones and lacks some. The sample consists of approximately 150,000 clones, 75% to 95% of them appearing once. The CDR3 consists of 12 residues. V lost 9 bases, J lost 6 bases, and 14 bases lay in between. CDR1 and CDR2 from the germline V gene are MNHEY and SVGAGI. The TCR was taken from an adult who received the AZD1222 COVID-19 vaccine. The chain links TRBV6-5 to TRBJ1-1; perhaps TRBD1 as D (5 bases). Sample: peripheral blood, taken 28 days after the second AZD1222 dose. The CDR3 sequence is CASRARGAEAFF. The DNA of the CDR3 is TGTGCCAGTAGGGCCCGGGGGGCTGAAGCTTTCTTT.